Following are 11 T cell receptor beta chains from one sample sequenced in a study of T cell responses to AZD1222 COVID-19 vaccine. Repertoires were generated with immunoSEQ multiplex PCR, while TCRdb's copy carries only in-frame clones and drops some. The table shows around 83,000 clones, with roughly nine tenths occurring only once. The sequenced sample was peripheral blood, obtained 28 days after the second AZD1222 dose. All receptors derive from an adult who received the AZD1222 COVID-19 vaccine.

The chain combines TRBV28 with TRBJ1-4, with no clear D. The CDR3 has 11 amino acids. V shed 7 bases and J shed 6 bases, with 6 bases lying between them. Looked up from germline, CDR1 is MDHEN and CDR2 is SYDVKM. CDR3 nucleotide sequence: TGTGCCAGCAACGGGTATGAAAAACTGTTTTTT. Amino acid sequence: CASNGYEKLFF.

The CDR3 sequence: CASSLGPGLANEQYF. The CDR3 nucleotides read TGTGCCAGCAGCTTAGGGCCGGGACTAGCGAACGAGCAGTACTTC. The chain combines TRBV11-2 with TRBJ2-7; 10 bases are shared with TRBD2. From germline, CDR1 is SGHAT and CDR2 FQNNGV. J gave up 5 bases and V 1 base, and 5 bases lay outside the gene matches. The CDR3 covers 15 residues.

The genes are TRBV28 and TRBJ1-5; D is unclear. Trimming shortened V by 5 bases and J by 4 bases, and 0 bases separated the two germline ends. Per the germline V gene, CDR1 is MDHEN and CDR2 is SYDVKM. This CDR3 has 10 amino acids. The CDR3 coding sequence is TGTGCCAGCAGTAATCAGCCCCAGCATTTT. It yields the protein CASSNQPQHF. The full variable domain, completed using reference TRBV28 and TRBJ1-5, is DVKVTQSSRYLVKRTGEKVFLECVQDMDHENMFWYRQDPGLGLRLIYFSYDVKMKEKGDIPEGYSVSREKKERFSLILESASTNQTSMYLCASSNQPQHFGDGTRLSIL.

The J gene is TRBJ1-1, the V gene TRBV5-1, with D possibly TRBD1 on 5 matching bases. This CDR3 has 14 residues. The germline V and J ends were trimmed by 4 bases and 4 bases, with 14 bases remaining between them. Germline CDR1 is SGHRS and CDR2 is YFSETQ. The CDR3: CASSIQGGGTEAFF. In DNA, the CDR3 is TGCGCCAGCAGCATTCAGGGAGGCGGCACTGAAGCTTTCTTT.

The chain employs TRBV7-2 and TRBJ2-3; possibly TRBD2 for D (5 bases). This CDR3 is built from 17 residues. Germline CDR1 SGHTA, CDR2 FQGNSA. V was clipped by 2 bases and J by 1 base, with 16 bases between them. The CDR3 DNA is TGTGCCAGCAGCTTATTAAGGGAGAAGCGAGGCACAGATACGCAGTATTTT. It translates to CASSLLREKRGTDTQYF. Based on the CDR3 plus reference TRBV7-2 and TRBJ2-3, the full variable domain is GAGVSQSPSNKVTEKGKDVELRCDPISGHTALYWYRQSLGQGLEFLIYFQGNSAPDKSGLPSDRFSAERTGGSVSTLTIQRTQQEDSAVYLCASSLLREKRGTDTQYFGPGTRLTVL.

J is TRBJ2-3 and V is TRBV5-1; the match to TRBD2 covers 8 bases. CDR1 and CDR2 from the germline V gene are SGHRS and YFSETQ. The V and J ends lost 3 bases and 0 bases, in that order; junction bases with no gene match: 6. The length of the CDR3 is 16 residues. CDR3 DNA sequence: TGCGCCAGCAGCTCCCAACTAGCGGCTAGCACAGATACGCAGTATTTT. This sequence encodes CASSSQLAASTDTQYF.

The J gene is TRBJ2-1, the V gene TRBV28; D assignment may be TRBD1 or TRBD2 (5 bases each). CDR1 and CDR2 (germline): MDHEN, SYDVKM. The germline V and J ends were trimmed by 2 bases and 6 bases, with 5 bases remaining between them. CDR3 size: 12 residues. CDR3 coding DNA: TGTGCCAGCAGTTTAGGGGGCAATGAGCAGTTCTTC. Translating gives CASSLGGNEQFF.

This chain uses TRBV2 with TRBJ1-4; possible D gene TRBD1, 6 bases. V dropped 0 bases and J dropped 8 bases, with 13 bases sitting between them. Germline V gives CDR1 SNHLY, CDR2 FYNNEI. This CDR3 contains 15 residues. Here the CDR3 reads CASSEAVAQGEKLFF. CDR3 sequence (DNA): TGTGCCAGCAGTGAAGCCGTGGCACAGGGCGAAAAACTGTTTTTT.

This clone was detected a few times. The rearrangement joins TRBV19 to TRBJ1-1; D remains unclear. V lost 7 bases, J lost 0 bases, and 6 bases lay in between. The CDR3 totals 12 residues. The germline gives CDR1 LNHDA, CDR2 SQIVND (reference sequence). The CDR3 DNA follows: TGTGCCAGTAAGGTGATGAACACTGAAGCTTTCTTT. As protein: CASKVMNTEAFF.

This chain joins TRBV5-4 and TRBJ1-2; TRBD1 agrees at 9 bases. Germline V gives CDR1 SGHNT, CDR2 YYREEE (reference sequence). This CDR3 region has 14 residues. Germline trimming cut 6 bases from V and 6 bases from J; bases unmatched to any gene: 9. CDR3 sequence (DNA): TGTGCCAGCACCCACGGGGGGACAGGGAATGGCTACACCTTC. Its translation: CASTHGGTGNGYTF.

V is TRBV6-2 or TRBV6-3 and J is TRBJ1-1; D gene unclear. Trimming stripped 6 bases from V and 4 bases from J, with 15 bases between. CDR3 length: 14 residues. Germline V gene lookup returns CDR1 MNHEY and CDR2 SVGEGT. DNA for the CDR3: TGTGCCAGCAGCCCCCTGTTGGGGTTCACTGAAGCTTTCTTT. Its protein product is CASSPLLGFTEAFF.